The 2 T cell receptor beta chains given below trace back to one sample, sequenced in a study of T cell responses to AZD1222 COVID-19 vaccine (dated by TCRdb to the early 2020s). The time point label on this specimen signifies: baseline before first vaccination. Preparation of the library involved the immunoSEQ multiplex PCR assay. In its TCRdb copy, this immuneACCESS table keeps in-frame sequences only and misses some clones. Where compared with another copy, unresolved V genes explain less than half of these, and the others have no known cause. Recorded for this sample are 100,000 to 120,000 clones; 85% to 90% of them occurred a single time. Of the sample, about 3% falls within the top ten clones. Specimen: peripheral blood, collected on day 0 of AZD1222 vaccination. The receptors come from an adult in good health.

The rearrangement uses TRBV7-2 and TRBJ2-7, with a weak D call TRBD2 (5 bases). V was shortened by 5 bases and J by 7 bases, with 18 bases between the two germline ends. CDR1 SGHTA and CDR2 FQGNSA come from the germline V gene. CDR3 length: 14 amino acids. The CDR3 coding sequence is TGTGCCAGCAGCCATGGACCCACCTCGGGGGAGCAGTACTTC. Encoded protein: CASSHGPTSGEQYF.

The J gene is TRBJ2-3, the V gene TRBV5-1, with D unresolved. CDR1 SGHRS and CDR2 YFSETQ come from the germline V gene. This CDR3 is 15 amino acids long. V shed 0 bases and J shed 2 bases, with 10 bases lying between them. The CDR3 coding sequence is TGCGCCAGCAGCTTGGGTGACGGACCCACAGATACGCAGTATTTT. It codes for CASSLGDGPTDTQYF.